This is a list of T cell receptor beta chains from one sample in a study of blood T cell repertoires in COVID-19. Profiled with immunoSEQ multiplex PCR; TCRdb holds only in-frame clones, not every one. The table records about 180,000 clones, roughly 85% of them present only once. The sample taken for sequencing was peripheral blood. Receptors were obtained from a woman of 80 years or more with active or convalescent COVID-19. The CDR3 runs from the conserved cysteine through the conserved F or W. The D gene is left open where the match is weak. Part of the rows lack a size; the others show once, few, many or a class for expanded clones.

d_call	clone_size	v_call	j_call	cdr3_aa	cdr3_nt
NA	few	TRBV27	TRBJ1-2	CASSSGWGHGYTF	TGTGCCAGCAGTTCAGGTTGGGGGCATGGCTACACCTTC
NA	NA	TRBV6-5	TRBJ2-1	CATSSDSLVSEQFF	TGTGCCACCTCCTCGGACAGCCTAGTTAGTGAGCAGTTCTTC
NA	NA	TRBV19	TRBJ1-5	CASSIQGWYIDGNQPQHF	TGTGCCAGTAGTATACAGGGGTGGTATATAGATGGCAATCAGCCCCAGCATTTT
NA	once	TRBV10-3	TRBJ1-5	CAISQVAPGGNQPQHF	TGTGCCATCAGCCAAGTTGCCCCGGGGGGCAATCAGCCCCAGCATTTT
TRBD1	NA	TRBV5-1	TRBJ2-2	CASSQGTGGTGELFF	TGCGCCAGCAGCCAAGGGACAGGGGGCACCGGGGAGCTGTTTTTT
TRBD2	NA	TRBV5-6	TRBJ2-1	CASSPLAGQEFF	TGTGCCAGCAGCCCTTTAGCGGGTCAGGAGTTCTTC
NA	NA	TRBV5-5	TRBJ1-3	CASSLVASVSGNTIYF	TGTGCCAGCAGCTTGGTAGCGTCAGTCTCTGGAAACACCATATATTTT
TRBD1	NA	TRBV6-2/TRBV6-3	TRBJ1-2	CASSYPAGGNYGYTF	TGTGCCAGCAGTTACCCGGCAGGGGGGAACTATGGCTACACCTTC
TRBD1	NA	TRBV7-3	TRBJ2-2	CASSRGTAIGELFF	TGTGCCAGCAGCAGAGGGACAGCCATCGGGGAGCTGTTTTTT
NA	few	TRBV7-9	TRBJ2-1	CASDSRAYNEQFF	TGTGCCAGTGACTCCAGGGCTTACAATGAGCAGTTCTTC
NA	few	TRBV12-3/TRBV12-4	TRBJ1-1	CASSLNTNTEAFF	TGTGCCAGCAGTTTAAACACGAACACTGAAGCTTTCTTT
TRBD1	NA	TRBV10-2	TRBJ2-5	CASSDRRQGALETQYF	TGCGCCAGCAGCGACCGAAGACAGGGGGCGCTTGAGACCCAGTACTTC
TRBD2	NA	TRBV7-3	TRBJ2-7	CASSSGLAGPYEQYF	TGTGCCAGCAGCTCGGGACTAGCGGGACCCTACGAGCAGTACTTC
TRBD1	NA	TRBV5-1	TRBJ2-2	CASSPQGVDTGELFF	TGCGCCAGCAGCCCCCAGGGGGTTGATACCGGGGAGCTGTTTTTT
NA	NA	TRBV3-1/TRBV3-2	TRBJ2-5	CASSRHSETQYF	TGTGCCAGCAGCCGTCATAGTGAGACCCAGTACTTC
TRBD1	NA	TRBV7-9	TRBJ1-5	CASSLGQGNNQPQHF	TGTGCCAGCAGCTTAGGACAGGGGAACAATCAGCCCCAGCATTTT
NA	NA	TRBV2	TRBJ2-1	CASSGRDPSYNEQFF	TGTGCCAGCAGTGGACGGGATCCCTCCTACAATGAGCAGTTCTTC
NA	NA	TRBV5-1	TRBJ2-1	CASSLSSGLSNEQFF	TGCGCCAGCAGCTTGTCCAGCGGGCTTTCAAATGAGCAGTTCTTC
NA	NA	TRBV21-1	TRBJ2-1	CASSKIGDSTGLAVYNEQFF	TGTGCCAGCAGCAAAATAGGCGACAGCACGGGACTAGCGGTCTACAATGAGCAGTTCTTC
NA	few	TRBV7-3	TRBJ1-6	CASSLTGGVNSPLHF	TGTGCCAGCAGCTTAACGGGGGGTGTAAATTCACCCCTCCACTTT
NA	NA	TRBV21-1	TRBJ2-2	CASSKGGSKDTGELFF	TGTGCCAGCAGCAAAGGGGGCTCGAAGGACACCGGGGAGCTGTTTTTT
NA	few	TRBV5-8	TRBJ1-1	CASSLAFLHSNTEAFF	TGTGCCAGCAGCTTGGCCTTTCTCCACAGTAACACTGAAGCTTTCTTT
TRBD1	NA	TRBV4-1	TRBJ1-2	CASSQTGLANYGYTF	TGCGCCAGCAGCCAGACAGGGTTAGCTAACTATGGCTACACCTTC
TRBD2	few	TRBV28	TRBJ2-7	CASNKPGLPYEQYF	TGTGCCAGCAATAAACCGGGACTACCATACGAGCAGTACTTC
TRBD2	NA	TRBV11-2	TRBJ2-1	CASSTGLAQNNEQFF	TGTGCCAGCAGCACGGGACTAGCGCAAAACAATGAGCAGTTCTTC
NA	NA	TRBV9	TRBJ1-3	CASSPGRGNTIYF	TGTGCCAGCAGCCCTGGGCGAGGAAACACCATATATTTT
NA	NA	TRBV10-1	TRBJ1-1	CASRGTAQDTEAFF	TGCGCCAGCAGGGGGACTGCGCAGGACACTGAAGCTTTCTTT
TRBD1	NA	TRBV24-1	TRBJ1-3	CATSDLHGQEASGNTIYF	TGTGCCACCAGTGATTTACACGGACAGGAGGCCTCTGGAAACACCATATATTTT
NA	few	TRBV25-1	TRBJ1-1	CASSEGGTEAFF	TGTGCCAGCAGTGAGGGGGGCACTGAAGCTTTCTTT